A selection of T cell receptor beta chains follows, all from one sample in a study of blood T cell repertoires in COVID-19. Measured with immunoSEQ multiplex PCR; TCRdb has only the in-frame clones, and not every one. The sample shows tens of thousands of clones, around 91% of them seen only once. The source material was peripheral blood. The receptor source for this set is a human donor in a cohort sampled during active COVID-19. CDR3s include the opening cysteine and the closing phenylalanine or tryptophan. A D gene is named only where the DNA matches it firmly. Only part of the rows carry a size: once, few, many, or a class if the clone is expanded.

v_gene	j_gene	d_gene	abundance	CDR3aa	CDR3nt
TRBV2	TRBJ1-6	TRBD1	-	CATHPGGGASPLHF	TGTGCTACCCATCCCGGAGGGGGCGCTTCACCCCTCCACTTT
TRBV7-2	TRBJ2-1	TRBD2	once	CASSLGAGRSYNEQFF	TGTGCCAGCAGCTTAGGAGCGGGAAGGTCCTACAATGAGCAGTTCTTC
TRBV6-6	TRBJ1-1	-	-	CASSFTGEGTEAFF	TGTGCCAGCAGTTTTACCGGGGAGGGAACTGAAGCTTTCTTT
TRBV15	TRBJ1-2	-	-	CATSTGDYGYTF	TGTGCCACCAGCACCGGGGACTATGGCTACACCTTC
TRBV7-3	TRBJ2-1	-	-	CASSSAGGYNEQFF	TGTGCCAGCAGCTCCGCCGGGGGTTACAATGAGCAGTTCTTC
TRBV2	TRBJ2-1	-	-	CASIKEISYNEQFF	TGTGCCAGCATCAAGGAGATTTCCTACAATGAGCAGTTCTTC
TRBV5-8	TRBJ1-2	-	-	CASTAKPNGYTF	TGTGCCAGCACCGCGAAACCAAATGGCTACACCTTC
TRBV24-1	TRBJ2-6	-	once	CATSDSTISGANVLTF	TGTGCCACCAGTGATTCCACTATCTCTGGGGCCAACGTCCTGACTTTC
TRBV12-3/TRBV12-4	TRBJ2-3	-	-	CASSFGGGVTQYF	TGTGCCAGCAGTTTCGGGGGAGGCGTTACGCAGTATTTT
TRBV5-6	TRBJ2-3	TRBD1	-	CASGQGQNTDTQYF	TGTGCCAGCGGCCAGGGACAGAACACAGATACGCAGTATTTT
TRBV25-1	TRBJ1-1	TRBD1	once	CASSPPLGQGGTEAFF	TGTGCCAGCAGTCCCCCTTTGGGGCAGGGGGGAACTGAAGCTTTCTTT
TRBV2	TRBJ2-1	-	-	CASKNDRPGNEQFF	TGTGCCAGCAAGAACGACAGACCCGGCAATGAGCAGTTCTTC
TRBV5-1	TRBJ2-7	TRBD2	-	CASSWTSGVYEQYF	TGCGCCAGCAGCTGGACTAGCGGGGTCTACGAGCAGTACTTC
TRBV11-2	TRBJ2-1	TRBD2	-	CASSILAGAYTEQFF	TGTGCCAGCAGCATACTAGCGGGAGCTTACACTGAGCAGTTCTTC
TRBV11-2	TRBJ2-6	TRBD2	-	CASGTRGRGAGSGANVLTF	TGTGCCAGCGGAACGCGGGGGAGAGGGGCGGGCTCTGGGGCCAACGTCCTGACTTTC
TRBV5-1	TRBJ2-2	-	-	CASSLRRAEAGELFF	TGCGCCAGCAGCCTCCGGAGGGCGGAGGCCGGGGAGCTGTTTTTT